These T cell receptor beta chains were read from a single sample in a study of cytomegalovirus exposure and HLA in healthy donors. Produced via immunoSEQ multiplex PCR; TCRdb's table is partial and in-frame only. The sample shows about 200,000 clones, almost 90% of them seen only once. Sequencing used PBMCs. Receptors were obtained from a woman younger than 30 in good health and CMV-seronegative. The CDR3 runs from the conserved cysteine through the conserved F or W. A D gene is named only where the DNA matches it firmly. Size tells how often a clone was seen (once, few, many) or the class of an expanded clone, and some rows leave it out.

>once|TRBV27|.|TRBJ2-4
CASSPMTGPKNIQYF
TGTGCCAGCAGTCCAATGACAGGCCCCAAAAACATTCAGTACTTC
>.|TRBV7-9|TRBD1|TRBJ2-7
CASSATLRGQYEQYF
TGTGCCAGCAGCGCCACACTAAGGGGGCAGTACGAGCAGTACTTC
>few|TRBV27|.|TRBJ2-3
CASSFQASTDTQYF
TGTGCCAGCAGTTTCCAGGCTAGCACAGATACGCAGTATTTT
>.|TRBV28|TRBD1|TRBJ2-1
CASSYPGTGGREQFF
TGTGCCAGCAGTTATCCCGGGACAGGGGGCAGGGAGCAGTTCTTC
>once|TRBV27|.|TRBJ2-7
CASSPGVGGVGEQYF
TGTGCCAGCAGCCCCGGGGTGGGTGGGGTCGGCGAGCAGTACTTC
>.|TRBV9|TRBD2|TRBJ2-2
CASSVVGLGHGELFF
TGTGCCAGCAGCGTAGTTGGACTAGGCCACGGGGAGCTGTTTTTT
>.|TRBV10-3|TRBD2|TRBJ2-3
CAISGGLAGDTQYF
TGTGCCATCAGTGGGGGACTAGCGGGAGATACGCAGTATTTT
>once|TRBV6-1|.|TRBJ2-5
CASRRSPVRETQYF
TGTGCCAGCCGTCGGTCTCCGGTTCGAGAGACCCAGTACTTC
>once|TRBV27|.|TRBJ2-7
CASSFNGGSNEQYF
TGTGCCAGCAGTTTTAATGGTGGGAGTAACGAGCAGTACTTC
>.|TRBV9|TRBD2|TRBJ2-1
CASSVGSGSYNEQFF
TGTGCCAGCAGCGTAGGTAGCGGGAGTTACAATGAGCAGTTCTTC
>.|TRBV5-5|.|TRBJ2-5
CASGEETQYF
TGTGCCAGCGGTGAGGAGACCCAGTACTTC
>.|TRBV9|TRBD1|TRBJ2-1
CASSPRKGQGAVNEQFF
TGTGCCAGCAGCCCCCGTAAGGGACAGGGAGCCGTAAATGAGCAGTTCTTC
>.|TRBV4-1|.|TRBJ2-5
CASSQDSWTTGMGGETQYF
TGCGCCAGCAGCCAAGATTCCTGGACCACAGGGATGGGTGGGGAGACCCAGTACTTC
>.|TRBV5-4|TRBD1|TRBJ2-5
CASSSGTGSQETQYF
TGTGCCAGCAGCTCCGGGACAGGGAGCCAAGAGACCCAGTACTTC
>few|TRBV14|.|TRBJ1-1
CASSHFGKSNTEAFF
TGTGCCAGCAGCCATTTCGGGAAATCGAACACTGAAGCTTTCTTT
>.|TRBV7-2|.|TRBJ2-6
CASSQLNRVLGANVLTF
TGTGCCAGCAGCCAGCTTAACAGGGTGTTGGGGGCCAACGTCCTGACTTTC
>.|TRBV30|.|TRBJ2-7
CAWSLPPWRSSYEQYF
TGTGCCTGGAGTCTCCCCCCCTGGAGGAGCTCCTACGAGCAGTACTTC
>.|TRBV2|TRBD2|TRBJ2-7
CASRDGLAGEQYF
TGTGCCAGCAGAGATGGGCTAGCGGGAGAGCAGTACTTC
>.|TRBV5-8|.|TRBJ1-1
CASSLARGLAFF
TGTGCCAGCAGCTTGGCCCGAGGGTTGGCTTTCTTT
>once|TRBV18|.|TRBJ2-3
CASSPLLAPATDTQYF
TGTGCCAGCTCACCACTTCTAGCGCCCGCCACAGATACGCAGTATTTT
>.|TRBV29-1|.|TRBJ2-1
CSVLPGLGREQFF
TGCAGCGTTCTCCCGGGACTGGGGCGTGAGCAGTTCTTC
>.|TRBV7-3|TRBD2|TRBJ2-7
CASSALAGGGEQYF
TGTGCCAGCAGTGCCCTAGCGGGAGGTGGCGAGCAGTACTTC
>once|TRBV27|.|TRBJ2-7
CASRRGAGTTQQYF
TGTGCCAGCAGGCGAGGTGCTGGTACTACTCAGCAGTACTTC
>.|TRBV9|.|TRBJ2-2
CASSPTGRAGELFF
TGTGCCAGCAGCCCTACAGGGAGGGCCGGGGAGCTGTTTTTT
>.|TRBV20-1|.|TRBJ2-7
CSARHNYEQYF
TGCAGTGCTCGACATAACTACGAGCAGTACTTC
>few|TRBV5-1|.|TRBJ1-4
CASSLGQEGNGEKLFF
TGCGCCAGCAGCTTGGGACAAGAGGGAAACGGTGAAAAACTGTTTTTT
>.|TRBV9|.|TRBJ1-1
CASSVEGLLTEAFF
TGTGCCAGCAGCGTAGAGGGGCTGTTAACTGAAGCTTTCTTT
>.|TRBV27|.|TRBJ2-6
CASSLSRAGANVLTF
TGTGCCAGCAGTTTATCCAGGGCTGGGGCCAACGTCCTGACTTTC
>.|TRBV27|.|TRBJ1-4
CASSNRGDGLFF
TGTGCCAGCAGTAATCGCGGGGACGGACTGTTTTTT
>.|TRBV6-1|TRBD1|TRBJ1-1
CASSPRGMNTEAFF
TGTGCCAGCAGTCCCAGGGGGATGAACACTGAAGCTTTCTTT
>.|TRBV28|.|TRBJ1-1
CASSLAGSNTEAFF
TGTGCCAGCAGTTTAGCGGGGTCAAACACTGAAGCTTTCTTT
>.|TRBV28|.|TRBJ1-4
CASSPGEPNEKLFF
TGTGCCAGCAGTCCGGGAGAGCCTAATGAAAAACTGTTTTTT
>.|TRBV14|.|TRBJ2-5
CASSHIQGYGETQYF
TGTGCCAGCAGCCACATCCAGGGGTACGGCGAGACCCAGTACTTC
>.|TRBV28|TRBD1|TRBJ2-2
CATWDRGNTGELFF
TGTGCCACCTGGGACAGGGGGAACACCGGGGAGCTGTTTTTT
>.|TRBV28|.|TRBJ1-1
CASSDWTARLWNTEAFF
TGTGCCAGCAGTGATTGGACTGCTCGGTTGTGGAACACTGAAGCTTTCTTT
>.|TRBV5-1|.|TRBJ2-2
CASSLATGTNTGELFF
TGCGCCAGCAGCTTGGCTACGGGAACGAACACCGGGGAGCTGTTTTTT
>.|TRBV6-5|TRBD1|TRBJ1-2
CASSTTGRYGYTF
TGTGCCAGCAGTACGACAGGGAGATATGGCTACACCTTC
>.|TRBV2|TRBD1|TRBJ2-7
CASTRQGLDEQYF
TGTGCCAGCACGAGACAGGGGCTGGATGAGCAGTACTTC
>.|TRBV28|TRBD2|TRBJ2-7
CASRPGLAGAGEQYF
TGTGCCAGCAGACCAGGACTAGCGGGAGCAGGTGAGCAGTACTTC
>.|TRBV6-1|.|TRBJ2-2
CASSGDMNTGELFF
TGTGCCAGCAGTGGCGACATGAACACCGGGGAGCTGTTTTTT
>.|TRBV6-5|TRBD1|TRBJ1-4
CASSRGQGAGEKLFF
TGTGCCAGCAGTCGGGGACAGGGGGCAGGCGAAAAACTGTTTTTT
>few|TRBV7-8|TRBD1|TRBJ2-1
CASSTADRVYNEQFF
TGTGCCAGCAGCACAGCGGACAGGGTCTACAATGAGCAGTTCTTC
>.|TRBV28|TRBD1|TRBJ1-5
CASSSRGTRDNQPQHF
TGTGCCAGCAGTTCCAGGGGGACAAGGGACAATCAGCCCCAGCATTTT
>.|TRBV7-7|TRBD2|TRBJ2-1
CASSSGLAGYNEQFF
TGTGCTAGCAGCTCTGGACTAGCGGGGTACAATGAGCAGTTCTTC
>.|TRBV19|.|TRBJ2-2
CASSIGGAGELFF
TGTGCCAGTAGTATTGGCGGAGCCGGGGAGCTGTTTTTT